The 23 T cell receptor beta chains below were found in one sample sequenced in a study of radiation and T cells in renal cell carcinoma. Time point indicated: blood 2 weeks post-SBRT. Treatment reported: 15 Gy SBRT to primary tumor, nephrectomy 4 weeks later. TCRdb's copy holds only in-frame clones and misses some; the assay was immunoSEQ multiplex PCR. The profile shows about 130,000 clones, about 81% of them singletons. The specimen comprised blood, sampled from a patient whose treatment included radiotherapy and nephrectomy. The receptors stem from a woman aged 55-69 years with renal cell carcinoma.

The chain employs TRBV28 and TRBJ2-7, with D possibly matching TRBD1 (6 bases). The V and J ends lost 8 bases and 3 bases respectively, with 14 bases between them. CDR1 and CDR2 (germline): MDHEN, SYDVKM. The length of the CDR3 is 13 residues. The DNA for the CDR3 is TGTGCCAGCGAGATTCAGGGGAACTACGAGCAGTACTTC. Translating it yields CASEIQGNYEQYF.

The chain employs TRBV28 and TRBJ1-4, with D perhaps TRBD1 (5 bases). The germline gives CDR1 MDHEN, CDR2 SYDVKM. Trimming took off 4 bases at V and 11 bases at J, with 17 bases between the two ends. CDR3 length: 14 residues. The CDR3 sequence is CASSWGTFPSKLFF. CDR3 nucleotides: TGTGCCAGCAGTTGGGGGACGTTTCCCTCGAAACTGTTTTTT.

The chain combines TRBV5-6 with TRBJ2-7, with 7 bases lining up with TRBD2. CDR3 size: 12 residues. Trimming removed 6 bases from V and 5 bases from J; junction bases left unmatched: 5. The germline CDR1 and CDR2 sequences are SGHDT and YYEEEE. CDR3 amino acids: CASTWGGNEQYF. The CDR3 DNA reads TGTGCCAGCACCTGGGGGGGAAACGAGCAGTACTTC.

V is TRBV27 and J is TRBJ2-2; a possible D gene is TRBD1 (6 bases). V was trimmed by 1 base and J by 1 base, leaving 7 bases between them. Germline CDR1 is MNHEY and CDR2 is SMNVEV (reference sequence). The CDR3 runs to 15 residues. In nucleotides, the CDR3 is TGTGCCAGCAGTTTATTACAGGGGAACACCGGGGAGCTGTTTTTT. It is translated as CASSLLQGNTGELFF.

The rearrangement joins TRBV27 to TRBJ2-1, with 8 positions matching TRBD1. The CDR3 contains 16 residues. J was trimmed by 3 bases and V by 6 bases; bases with no gene match: 10. Germline V gives CDR1 MNHEY, CDR2 SMNVEV (reference sequence). CDR3 DNA: TGTGCCAGCAGACCTAAGGGACAGGCCGGCTACAATGAGCAGTTCTTC. Translated, it gives CASRPKGQAGYNEQFF.

The chain employs TRBV18 and TRBJ2-5; 12 nucleotides agree with TRBD1. The CDR3 is 16 residues long. Germline V gene sequence: CDR1 KGHSH, CDR2 LQKENI. J lost 3 bases, V lost 1 base, and 3 bases had no gene match. The CDR3 spells CASSPRGTGGEETQYF. The CDR3 DNA reads TGTGCCAGCTCACCACGAGGGACAGGGGGCGAAGAGACCCAGTACTTC.

The chain has TRBV27 and TRBJ1-3; D perhaps matches TRBD1 (5 bases). Germline V lookup: CDR1 MNHEY, CDR2 SMNVEV (reference sequence). This CDR3 is built from 15 residues. V lost 5 bases to trimming and J lost 2 bases, with 13 bases between them. For the CDR3, the DNA is TGTGCCAGCAGTGCAGGCACGGGGGCTGGAAACACCATATATTTT. Protein sequence: CASSAGTGAGNTIYF.

V is TRBV4-3 and J is TRBJ2-3; D gene ambiguous. Germline CDR1 reads LGHNA; CDR2 reads YSLEER. V was trimmed by 0 bases and J by 2 bases, leaving 9 bases between them. The CDR3 loop spans 15 amino acids. The DNA of the CDR3 is TGCGCCAGCAGCCAAGACGGCGCGACCACAGATACGCAGTATTTT. As protein: CASSQDGATTDTQYF.

The chain links TRBV28 to TRBJ2-7; D might be TRBD1 (6 bases). Looked up from germline, CDR1 is MDHEN and CDR2 is SYDVKM. V lost 2 bases and J lost 3, with 11 bases in between. This CDR3 is built from 14 residues. This CDR3 reads CASSLGDKYYEQYF. CDR3 DNA: TGTGCCAGCAGTTTAGGGGACAAATACTACGAGCAGTACTTC. The full variable domain, completed using reference TRBV28 and TRBJ2-7, is DVKVTQSSRYLVKRTGEKVFLECVQDMDHENMFWYRQDPGLGLRLIYFSYDVKMKEKGDIPEGYSVSREKKERFSLILESASTNQTSMYLCASSLGDKYYEQYFGPGTRLTVT.

The chain is built from TRBV19 and TRBJ2-7; 10 positions agree with TRBD1. CDR1 is LNHDA and CDR2 is SQIVND in the germline V gene (reference sequence). The CDR3 runs to 16 residues. Germline trimming cut 5 bases from V and 4 bases from J; bases unmatched to any gene: 11. The CDR3 reads CASSFRTGGNLYEQYF. CDR3 nucleotide sequence: TGTGCCAGTAGTTTCCGGACAGGGGGAAACTTGTACGAGCAGTACTTC.

This chain uses TRBV5-6 with TRBJ2-7, with D possibly being TRBD1 (6 bases). In germline, CDR1 is SGHDT, CDR2 YYEEEE. V lost 0 bases and J lost 5, with 12 bases in between. This CDR3 contains 14 residues. CDR3 nucleotides: TGTGCCAGCAGCTTGGACAGGGCGATAGACGAGCAGTACTTC. Its protein is CASSLDRAIDEQYF.

This chain uses TRBV28 with TRBJ1-5; D is ambiguous. This CDR3 is built from 13 residues. Germline assignment: CDR1 MDHEN and CDR2 SYDVKM. Trimming removed 2 bases from V and 7 bases from J, with 9 bases in between. CDR3 DNA: TGTGCCAGCAGTTTAGGAGTAAGCCAGCCCCAGCATTTT. Encoded protein: CASSLGVSQPQHF.

This clone appeared a few times. V usage is TRBV18 and J usage is TRBJ2-1; no clear D gene. The CDR3 is 14 residues long. Trimming left V 3 bases short and J 6 bases short, with 12 bases between. Germline assignment: CDR1 KGHSH and CDR2 LQKENI. DNA for the CDR3: TGTGCCAGCTCACCCCTTAAGGGTCCCAATGAGCAGTTCTTC. The encoded protein is CASSPLKGPNEQFF.

The CDR3 DNA sequence: TGCGCCAGCAGCTTGGGGGGCCGGGGGGTAAACACTGAAGCTTTCTTT. Translating gives CASSLGGRGVNTEAFF. The chain combines TRBV5-1 with TRBJ1-1, with D tentatively TRBD1 (5 bases). The CDR3 runs to 16 residues. In germline, CDR1 is SGHRS, CDR2 YFSETQ. V was cut by 0 bases and J by 2 bases, with 14 bases left in between.

This sequence joins TRBV2 and TRBJ2-1, with TRBD1 matching over 9 bases. Trimming cost V 7 bases and J 1 base; bases outside gene matches: 5. CDR3 length equals 15 residues. In germline, CDR1 is SNHLY, CDR2 FYNNEI. CDR3 residues: CASTGQGLSYNEQFF. CDR3 coding DNA: TGTGCCAGCACAGGACAGGGGTTATCCTACAATGAGCAGTTCTTC. The whole variable domain, remainder taken from reference TRBV2 and TRBJ2-1, is EPEVTQTPSHQVTQMGQEVILRCVPISNHLYFYWYRQILGQKVEFLVSFYNNEISEKSEIFDDQFSVERPDGSNFTLKIRSTKLEDSAMYFCASTGQGLSYNEQFFGPGTRLTVL.

The chain joins TRBV7-2 to TRBJ2-1, with 7 bases fitting TRBD1. Looked up from germline, CDR1 is SGHTA and CDR2 is FQGNSA. The CDR3 has 16 amino acids. V shed 7 bases, J shed 2 bases, and the junction held 11 bases outside the gene matches. The CDR3 is CASTSYRGATYNEQFF. The CDR3 nucleotides are TGTGCCAGCACCTCCTACAGGGGTGCGACCTACAATGAGCAGTTCTTC.

The chain recombines TRBV5-1 with TRBJ2-3; the D gene is possibly TRBD2 (6 bases). The V gene's germline CDR1 is SGHRS and CDR2 YFSETQ. CDR3 length equals 17 residues. V lost 4 bases to trimming and J lost 1 base, with 19 bases between them. The CDR3 region has the DNA TGCGCCAGCAGCGCCTCGAGGGCGGGAAGAGGCACAGATACGCAGTATTTT. Translated, it gives CASSASRAGRGTDTQYF.

The chain employs TRBV2 and TRBJ1-2, with 9 bases lining up with TRBD1. V was clipped by 11 bases and J by 8 bases; unmatched bases: 6. This CDR3 contains 11 residues. Germline CDR1 SNHLY, CDR2 FYNNEI. The DNA of the CDR3 is TGTGCCGGGGGACAGGGTAACGGCTACACCTTC. Encoded protein: CAGGQGNGYTF.

This clone was picked up a small number of times. The rearrangement uses TRBV4-2 and TRBJ2-5; perhaps TRBD2 as D (5 bases). The germline CDR1 and CDR2 sequences are LGHNA and YNFKEQ. CDR3 size: 13 residues. V lost 2 bases and J lost 2, with 6 bases in between. In DNA, the CDR3 is TGTGCCAGCAGCCAACGGGGACAAGAGACCCAGTACTTC. As protein: CASSQRGQETQYF.

This chain connects TRBV15 to TRBJ2-7; TRBD1 matches at 7 bases. Trimming cost V 1 base and J 7 bases; bases outside gene matches: 4. Germline CDR1 LNHNV, CDR2 YYDKDF (reference sequence). This CDR3 is built from 13 residues. CDR3 protein: CATSRGGQWEQYF. CDR3 nucleotides: TGTGCCACCAGCAGAGGGGGACAGTGGGAGCAGTACTTC.

CDR3 residues: CASRAAGAAEAFF. The DNA for the CDR3 is TGTGCCAGCAGAGCCGCGGGGGCTGCTGAAGCTTTCTTT. The chain is built from TRBV5-6 and TRBJ1-1; possibly TRBD1 for D (6 bases). The CDR3 is 13 amino acids. The ends were cut back, 5 bases at V and 6 bases at J, with 14 bases in the middle. Germline V lookup: CDR1 SGHDT, CDR2 YYEEEE.

This clone was seen a few times. The chain uses TRBV9 and TRBJ1-3; no clear D gene. This CDR3 region has 16 residues. Germline lookup yields CDR1 SGDLS and CDR2 YYNGEE. V was trimmed by 2 bases and J by 4 bases, leaving 16 bases between them. The CDR3, as DNA: TGTGCCAGCAGCGTCGGGGTATACTCGGGAGGAAACACCATATATTTT. Its protein is CASSVGVYSGGNTIYF.

V usage is TRBV11-2 and J usage is TRBJ2-2; D uncertain. The length of the CDR3 is 13 residues. The V gene's germline CDR1 is SGHAT and CDR2 FQNNGV. The V gene lost 1 base and the J gene lost 6 bases, with 6 bases spanning the gap. CDR3 nucleotide sequence: TGTGCCAGCAGCTTAGCACGGTCCGGGGAGCTGTTTTTT. It specifies CASSLARSGELFF.